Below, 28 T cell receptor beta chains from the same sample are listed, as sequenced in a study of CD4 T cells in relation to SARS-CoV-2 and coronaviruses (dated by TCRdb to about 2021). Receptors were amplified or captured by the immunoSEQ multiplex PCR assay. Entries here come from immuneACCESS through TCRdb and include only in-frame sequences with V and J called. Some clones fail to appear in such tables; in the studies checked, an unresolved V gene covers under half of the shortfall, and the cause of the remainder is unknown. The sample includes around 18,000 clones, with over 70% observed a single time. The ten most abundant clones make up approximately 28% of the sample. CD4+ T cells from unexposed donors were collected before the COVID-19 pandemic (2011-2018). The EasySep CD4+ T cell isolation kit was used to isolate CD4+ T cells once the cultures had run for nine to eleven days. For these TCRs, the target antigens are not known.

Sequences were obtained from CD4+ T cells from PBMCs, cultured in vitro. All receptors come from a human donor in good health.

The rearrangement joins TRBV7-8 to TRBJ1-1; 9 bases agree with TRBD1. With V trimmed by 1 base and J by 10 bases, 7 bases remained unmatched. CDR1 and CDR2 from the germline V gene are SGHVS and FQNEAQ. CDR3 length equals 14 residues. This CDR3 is CASSLGEGQGRAFF. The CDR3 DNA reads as TGTGCCAGCAGCTTAGGTGAGGGACAGGGTAGAGCTTTCTTT. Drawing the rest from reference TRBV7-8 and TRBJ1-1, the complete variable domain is GAGVSQSPRYKVAKRGQDVALRCDPISGHVSLFWYQQALGQGPEFLTYFQNEAQLDKSGLPSDRFFAERPEGSVSTLKIQRTQQEDSAVYLCASSLGEGQGRAFFGQGTRLTVV.

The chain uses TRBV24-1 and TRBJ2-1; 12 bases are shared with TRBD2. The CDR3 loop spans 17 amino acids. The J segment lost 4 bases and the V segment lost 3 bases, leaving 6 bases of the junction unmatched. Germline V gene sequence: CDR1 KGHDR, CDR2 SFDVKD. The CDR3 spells CATSDPLAGGAYNEQFF. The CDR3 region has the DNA TGTGCCACCAGTGATCCCCTAGCGGGAGGGGCATACAATGAGCAGTTCTTC.

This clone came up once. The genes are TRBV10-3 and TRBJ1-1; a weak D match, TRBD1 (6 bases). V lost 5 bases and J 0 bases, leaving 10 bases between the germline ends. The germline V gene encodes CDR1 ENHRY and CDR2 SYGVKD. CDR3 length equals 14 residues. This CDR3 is CAISTGGLNTEAFF. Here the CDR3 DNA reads TGTGCCATCAGTACGGGGGGGCTGAACACTGAAGCTTTCTTT.

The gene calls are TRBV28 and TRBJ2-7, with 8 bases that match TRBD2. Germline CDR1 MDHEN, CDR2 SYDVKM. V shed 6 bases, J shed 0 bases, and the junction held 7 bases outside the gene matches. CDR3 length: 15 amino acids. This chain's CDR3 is CASSPGLAGSYEQYF. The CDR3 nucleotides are TGTGCCAGCAGCCCCGGGCTAGCGGGCTCCTACGAGCAGTACTTC.

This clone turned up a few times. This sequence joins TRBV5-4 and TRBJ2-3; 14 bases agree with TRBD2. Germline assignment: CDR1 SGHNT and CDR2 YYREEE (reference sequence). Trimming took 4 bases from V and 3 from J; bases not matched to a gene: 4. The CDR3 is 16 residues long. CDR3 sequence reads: CASSLRTSGRTDTQYF. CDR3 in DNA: TGTGCCAGCAGCCTCCGGACTAGCGGGAGGACAGATACGCAGTATTTT.

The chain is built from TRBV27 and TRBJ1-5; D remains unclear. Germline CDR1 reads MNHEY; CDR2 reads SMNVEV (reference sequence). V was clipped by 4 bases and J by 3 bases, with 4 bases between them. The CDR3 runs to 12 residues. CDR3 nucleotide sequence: TGTGCCAGCAGTTCCAACAATCAGCCCCAGCATTTT. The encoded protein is CASSSNNQPQHF.

The CDR3 sequence is CAWSGNLAGGRRAPDTQYF. CDR3 coding DNA: TGTGCCTGGAGTGGGAATCTAGCGGGAGGACGTCGGGCCCCAGATACGCAGTATTTT. The chain employs TRBV30 and TRBJ2-3, with TRBD2 matching 11 bases. Looked up from germline, CDR1 is GTSNPN and CDR2 is SVGIG (reference sequence). This CDR3 region has 19 residues. V shed 1 base and J 4 bases; nucleotides not matched to a gene: 16.

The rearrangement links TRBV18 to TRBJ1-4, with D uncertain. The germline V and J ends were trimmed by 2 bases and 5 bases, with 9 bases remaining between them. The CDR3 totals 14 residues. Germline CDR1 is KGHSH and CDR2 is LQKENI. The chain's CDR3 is CASSPAWRNEKLFF. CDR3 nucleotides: TGTGCCAGCTCACCAGCTTGGAGAAATGAAAAACTGTTTTTT.

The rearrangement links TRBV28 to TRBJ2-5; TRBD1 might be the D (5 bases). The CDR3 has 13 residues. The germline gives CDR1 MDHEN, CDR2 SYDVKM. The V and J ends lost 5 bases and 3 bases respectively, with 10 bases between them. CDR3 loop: CASSAPTEETQYF. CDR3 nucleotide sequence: TGTGCCAGCAGTGCCCCGACAGAAGAGACCCAGTACTTC.

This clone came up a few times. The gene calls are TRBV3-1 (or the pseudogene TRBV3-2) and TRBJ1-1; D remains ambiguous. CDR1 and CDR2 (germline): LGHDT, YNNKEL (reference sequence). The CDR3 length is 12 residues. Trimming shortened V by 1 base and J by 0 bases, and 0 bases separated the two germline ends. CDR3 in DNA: TGTGCCAGCAGCCAAGTGAACACTGAAGCTTTCTTT. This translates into CASSQVNTEAFF.

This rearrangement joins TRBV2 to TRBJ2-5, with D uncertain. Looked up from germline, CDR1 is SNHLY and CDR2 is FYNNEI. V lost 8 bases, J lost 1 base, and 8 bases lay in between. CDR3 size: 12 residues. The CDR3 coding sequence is TGTGCCAGCCATGGTTTCCAAGAGACCCAGTACTTC. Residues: CASHGFQETQYF.

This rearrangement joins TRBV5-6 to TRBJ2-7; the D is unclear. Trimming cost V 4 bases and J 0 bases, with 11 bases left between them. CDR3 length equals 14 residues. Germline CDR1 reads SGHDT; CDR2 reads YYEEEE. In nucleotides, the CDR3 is TGTGCCAGCAGCCCTGTAGGCAACTCCTACGAGCAGTACTTC. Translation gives CASSPVGNSYEQYF.

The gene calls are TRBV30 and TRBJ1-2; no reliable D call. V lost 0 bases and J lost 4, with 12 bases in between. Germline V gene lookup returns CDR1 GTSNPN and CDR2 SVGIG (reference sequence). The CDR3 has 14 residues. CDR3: CAWSVALFGYGYTF. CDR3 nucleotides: TGTGCCTGGAGTGTTGCGCTCTTCGGCTATGGCTACACCTTC.

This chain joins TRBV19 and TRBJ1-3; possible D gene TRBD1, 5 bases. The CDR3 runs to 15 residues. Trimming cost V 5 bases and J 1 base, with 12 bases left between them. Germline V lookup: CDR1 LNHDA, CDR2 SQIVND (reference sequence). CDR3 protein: CASSQGDASGNTIYF. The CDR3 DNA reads TGTGCCAGTAGTCAAGGGGACGCTTCTGGAAACACCATATATTTT.

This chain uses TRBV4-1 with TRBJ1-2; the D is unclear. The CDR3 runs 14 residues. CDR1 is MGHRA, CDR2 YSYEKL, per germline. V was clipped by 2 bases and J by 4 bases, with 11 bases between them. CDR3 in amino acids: CASSQPQPSYGYTF. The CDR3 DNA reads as TGCGCCAGCAGCCAACCACAACCATCCTATGGCTACACCTTC.

The CDR3 coding sequence is TGTGCCATCAGTGAGTCCGCCGGGACAGGGGGCAATCAGCCCCAGCATTTT. Its protein is CAISESAGTGGNQPQHF. This chain joins TRBV10-3 and TRBJ1-5, with 10 positions matching TRBD1. The CDR3 runs 17 residues. CDR1 is ENHRY and CDR2 is SYGVKD in the germline V gene. The V segment lost 0 bases and the J segment 2 bases; nucleotides outside the gene matches: 4.

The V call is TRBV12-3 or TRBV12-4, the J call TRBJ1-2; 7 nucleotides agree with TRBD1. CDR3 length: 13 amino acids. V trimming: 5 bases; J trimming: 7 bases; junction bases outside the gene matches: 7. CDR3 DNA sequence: TGTGCCAGCAGTACGACAGGGATCGGTGGCTACACCTTC. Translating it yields CASSTTGIGGYTF.

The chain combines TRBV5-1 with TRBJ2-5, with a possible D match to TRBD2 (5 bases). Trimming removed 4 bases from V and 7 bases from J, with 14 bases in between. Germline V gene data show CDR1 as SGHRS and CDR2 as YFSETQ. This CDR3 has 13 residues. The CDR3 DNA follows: TGCGCCAGCAGCCAGAGGGCAGAGGGGACCCAGTACTTC. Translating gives CASSQRAEGTQYF.

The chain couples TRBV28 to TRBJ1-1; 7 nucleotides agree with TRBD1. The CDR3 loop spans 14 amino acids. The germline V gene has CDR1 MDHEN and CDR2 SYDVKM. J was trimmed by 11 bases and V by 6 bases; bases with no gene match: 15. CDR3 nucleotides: TGTGCCAGCAGGTTGGCCGGGACAGCACTGAATGCTTTCTTT. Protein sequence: CASRLAGTALNAFF.

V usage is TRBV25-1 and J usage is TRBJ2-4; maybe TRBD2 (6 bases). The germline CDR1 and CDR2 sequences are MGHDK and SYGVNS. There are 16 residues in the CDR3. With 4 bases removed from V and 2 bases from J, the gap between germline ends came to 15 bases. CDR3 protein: CASSGRAGPTKNIQYF. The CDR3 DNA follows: TGTGCCAGCAGTGGAAGAGCGGGTCCCACCAAAAACATTCAGTACTTC.

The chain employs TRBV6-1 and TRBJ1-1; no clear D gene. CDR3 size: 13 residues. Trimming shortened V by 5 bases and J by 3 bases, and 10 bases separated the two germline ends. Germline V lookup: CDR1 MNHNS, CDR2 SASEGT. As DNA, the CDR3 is TGTGCCAGCAGTTGGCCATCAGACACTGAAGCTTTCTTT. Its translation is CASSWPSDTEAFF.

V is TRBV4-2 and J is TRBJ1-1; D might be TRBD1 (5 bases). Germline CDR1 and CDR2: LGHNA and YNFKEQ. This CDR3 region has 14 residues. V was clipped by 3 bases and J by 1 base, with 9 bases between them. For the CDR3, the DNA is TGTGCCAGCAGCCAGTCCGGGACGAACACTGAAGCTTTCTTT. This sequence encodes CASSQSGTNTEAFF.

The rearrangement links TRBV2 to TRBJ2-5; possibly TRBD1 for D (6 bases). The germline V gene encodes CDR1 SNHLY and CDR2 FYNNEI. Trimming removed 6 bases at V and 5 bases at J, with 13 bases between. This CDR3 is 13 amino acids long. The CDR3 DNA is TGTGCCAGCAGGCAGGGGATGAGCGAGACCCAGTACTTC. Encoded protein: CASRQGMSETQYF.

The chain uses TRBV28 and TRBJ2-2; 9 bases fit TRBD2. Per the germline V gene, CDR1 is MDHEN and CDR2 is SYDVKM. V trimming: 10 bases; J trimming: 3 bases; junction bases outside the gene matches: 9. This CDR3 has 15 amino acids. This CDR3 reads CATHLAGPYTGELFF. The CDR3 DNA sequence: TGTGCCACCCATCTAGCGGGACCGTACACCGGGGAGCTGTTTTTT.

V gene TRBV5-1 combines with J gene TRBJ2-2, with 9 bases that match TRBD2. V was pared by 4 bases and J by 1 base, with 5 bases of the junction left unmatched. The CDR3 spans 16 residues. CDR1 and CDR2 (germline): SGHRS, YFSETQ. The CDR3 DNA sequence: TGCGCCAGCAGCCCCCGACTAGCGGAGAACACCGGGGAGCTGTTTTTT. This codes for CASSPRLAENTGELFF.

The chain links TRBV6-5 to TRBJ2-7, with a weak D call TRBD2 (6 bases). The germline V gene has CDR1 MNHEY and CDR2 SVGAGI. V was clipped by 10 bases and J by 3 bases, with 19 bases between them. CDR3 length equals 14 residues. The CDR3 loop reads CATKGLEGRYEQYF. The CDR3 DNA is TGTGCCACCAAAGGGTTGGAGGGCCGCTACGAGCAGTACTTC.

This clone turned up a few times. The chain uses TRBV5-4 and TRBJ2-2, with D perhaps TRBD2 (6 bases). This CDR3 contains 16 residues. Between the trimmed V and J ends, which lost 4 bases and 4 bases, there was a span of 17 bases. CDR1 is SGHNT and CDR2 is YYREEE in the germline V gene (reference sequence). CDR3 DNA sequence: TGTGCCAGCAGCGCGGGACGGAAATCTGGCACCGGGGAGCTGTTTTTT. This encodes CASSAGRKSGTGELFF.

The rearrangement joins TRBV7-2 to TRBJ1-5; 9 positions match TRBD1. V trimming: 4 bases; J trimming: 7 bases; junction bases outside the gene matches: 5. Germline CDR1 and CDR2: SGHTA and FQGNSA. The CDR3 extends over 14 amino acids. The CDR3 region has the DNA TGTGCCAGCAGCTCCGGGACAGGGTGGCAGCCCCAGCATTTT. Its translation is CASSSGTGWQPQHF.